The 29 T cell receptor beta chains given below trace back to one sample, sequenced in a study of human T cells and chemical hapten exposure. Sample time point: patch test 2, 6 weeks after DPC sensitization. Treatment described: therapeutic diphenylcyclopropenone sensitization with weekly scalp DPC. Via MiXCR, TCRdb re-called the RACE reads, giving one row per CDR3 protein. The sample shows about 82,000 distinct CDR3 sequences, 6.5% to 8% of them seen only once. The specimen was whole blood, collected in connection with sensitization to the hapten diphenylcyclopropenone (DPC). Source of these receptors: a woman between 25 and 40 years old with alopecia areata. Some clones in this sample may be carry-over from other donors' samples.

This clonotype was seen a handful of times. V usage is TRBV7-9 and J usage is TRBJ2-7, with no clear D. Trimming took 5 bases from V and 3 from J, leaving 11 bases between them. The CDR3 is made up of 13 amino acids. The germline V gene encodes CDR1 SEHNR and CDR2 FQNEAQ (reference sequence). The CDR3 DNA reads as TGTGCCAGCAGCCGAGATTCGCGCTACGAGCAGTACTTC. This codes for CASSRDSRYEQYF.

Many counts were recorded for this clonotype. This chain links TRBV7-8 with TRBJ2-5, with TRBD1 matching over 9 bases. V shed 5 bases and J 4 bases; nucleotides not matched to a gene: 14. Germline V lookup: CDR1 SGHVS, CDR2 FQNEAQ. There are 17 residues in the CDR3. CDR3 DNA: TGTGCCAGCAGCCCCGCGTTTGGACAGGGGTCGTCAGAGACCCAGTACTTC. It specifies CASSPAFGQGSSETQYF.

The sample holds many counts of this clonotype. The chain carries TRBV29-1 and TRBJ2-1; D perhaps matches TRBD2 (5 bases). Germline assignment: CDR1 SQVTM and CDR2 ANQGSEA. Trimming took 4 bases from V and 8 from J, leaving 18 bases between them. CDR3 length: 14 amino acids. DNA for the CDR3: TGCAGCGTTGTAAAGGACGGGGAATTCGATGAGCAGTTCTTC. It specifies CSVVKDGEFDEQFF.

The J gene is TRBJ2-3, the V gene TRBV5-5; the D is unclear. CDR1 and CDR2 (germline): SGHKS, YYEKEE (reference sequence). This CDR3 contains 16 residues. Between the trimmed V and J ends, which lost 1 base and 2 bases, there was a span of 14 bases. CDR3: CASSLQIGPITDTQYF. For the CDR3, the DNA is TGTGCCAGCAGCTTGCAAATTGGGCCGATCACAGATACGCAGTATTTT. The complete variable domain, with remaining parts taken from reference TRBV5-5 and TRBJ2-3, reads DAGVTQSPTHLIKTRGQQVTLRCSPISGHKSVSWYQQVLGQGPQFIFQYYEKEERGRGNFPDRFSARQFPNYSSELNVNALLLGDSALYLCASSLQIGPITDTQYFGPGTRLTVL.

This clonotype was seen repeatedly, ten times or more. The CDR3 DNA reads as TGTGCCAGCAGTCGTTTATGGGACCGAAGCACAGATACGCAGTATTTT. It specifies CASSRLWDRSTDTQYF. The rearrangement uses TRBV12-3 or TRBV12-4 and TRBJ2-3; the D call may be TRBD1 or TRBD2 (5 bases each). The CDR3 extends over 16 amino acids. Trimming stripped 5 bases from V and 0 bases from J, with 15 bases between.

This clonotype has just a few counts. The rearrangement uses TRBV5-4 and TRBJ2-3; 9 bases are shared with TRBD1. Trimming took 3 bases from V and 4 from J; bases not matched to a gene: 6. Germline V lookup: CDR1 SGHNT, CDR2 YYREEE (reference sequence). This CDR3 has 15 amino acids. Here the CDR3 reads CASSSTGGSPDTQYF. For the CDR3, the DNA is TGTGCCAGCAGCTCAACAGGGGGCTCCCCAGATACGCAGTATTTT. Full variable domain (remainder filled in from reference TRBV5-4 and TRBJ2-3): ETGVTQSPTHLIKTRGQQVTLRCSSQSGHNTVSWYQQALGQGPQFIFQYYREEENGRGNFPPRFSGLQFPNYSSELNVNALELDDSALYLCASSSTGGSPDTQYFGPGTRLTVL.

This clonotype was counted at least ten times. This chain links TRBV29-1 with TRBJ1-1; weak D call: TRBD1 (6 bases). The CDR3 runs 14 residues. CDR1 and CDR2 from the germline V gene are SQVTM and ANQGSEA. V was clipped by 2 bases and J by 0 bases, with 10 bases between them. CDR3 loop: CSVEQRTVNTEAFF. DNA of the CDR3: TGCAGCGTTGAACAGCGGACAGTGAACACTGAAGCTTTCTTT.

This clonotype was recorded a few times. This chain links TRBV7-2 with TRBJ1-4; D gene uncertain. V lost 6 bases, J lost 0 bases, and 8 bases lay in between. CDR1 is SGHTA and CDR2 is FQGNSA in the germline V gene. The CDR3 has 14 amino acids. For the CDR3, the DNA is TGTGCCAGCAGACAAGACCCAACTAATGAAAAACTGTTTTTT. Residues: CASRQDPTNEKLFF.

At least ten counts were recorded for this clonotype. The gene calls are TRBV4-1 and TRBJ2-7, with 7 bases matching TRBD1. Looked up from germline, CDR1 is MGHRA and CDR2 is YSYEKL. Trimming at V came to 0 bases and at J to 6 bases, leaving 8 bases not matched to a gene. This CDR3 has 15 residues. This chain's CDR3 is CASSQDTGVPSEQYF. Here the CDR3 DNA reads TGCGCCAGCAGCCAAGATACAGGGGTTCCTTCCGAGCAGTACTTC.

Many counts were recorded for this clonotype. The genes are TRBV5-1 and TRBJ2-2, with 10 bases that match TRBD2. The CDR3 contains 17 residues. Germline CDR1 and CDR2: SGHRS and YFSETQ. The J segment lost 3 bases and the V segment lost 5 bases, leaving 10 bases of the junction unmatched. CDR3 residues: CASSQSSGGPDTGELFF. The CDR3 DNA reads as TGCGCCAGCAGTCAATCTAGCGGGGGACCCGACACCGGGGAGCTGTTTTTT.

This clonotype was detected many times. The rearrangement uses TRBV29-1 and TRBJ2-7; 7 bases align to TRBD1. The CDR3 extends over 14 amino acids. V shed 0 bases and J 6 bases; nucleotides not matched to a gene: 8. CDR1 and CDR2 (germline): SQVTM, ANQGSEA. CDR3 residues: CSVEDRDRAGEQYF. Written as DNA, the CDR3 is TGCAGCGTTGAAGATCGAGACAGGGCGGGCGAGCAGTACTTC.

This clonotype was seen only a few times. The chain combines TRBV12-3 or TRBV12-4 with TRBJ1-1; TRBD1 agrees at 9 bases. Germline trimming cut 5 bases from V and 0 bases from J; bases unmatched to any gene: 10. The CDR3 is 17 residues long. The CDR3: CASSGNRGRTMNTEAFF. The CDR3 DNA is TGTGCCAGCAGTGGGAACAGGGGGCGGACCATGAACACTGAAGCTTTCTTT.

This sequence joins TRBV7-2 and TRBJ1-2, with TRBD1 matching over 7 bases. CDR1 SGHTA and CDR2 FQGNSA come from the germline V gene. CDR3 length: 13 residues. V shed 1 base, J shed 13 bases, and the junction held 9 bases outside the gene matches. CDR3 in DNA: TGTGCCAGCAGCTTAGGACAGCCACAGGGGTCCACCTTC. It is translated as CASSLGQPQGSTF.

Many counts were recorded for this clonotype. The gene calls are TRBV5-1 and TRBJ1-5; unclear D gene. CDR1 SGHRS and CDR2 YFSETQ come from the germline V gene. V lost 0 bases and J lost 3, with 7 bases in between. The CDR3 is 14 residues long. This CDR3 is CASSLAGSNQPQHF. CDR3 DNA: TGCGCCAGCAGCTTGGCCGGGTCCAATCAGCCCCAGCATTTT.

J is TRBJ2-2 and V is TRBV12-3 or TRBV12-4; tentatively, D is TRBD1 (5 bases). V was clipped by 5 bases and J by 6 bases, with 10 bases between them. The length of the CDR3 is 13 residues. Here the CDR3 reads CASSLRVAGELFF. The CDR3 DNA reads TGTGCCAGCAGTCTCAGGGTGGCCGGGGAGCTGTTTTTT.

This clonotype has ten or more counts. The CDR3 DNA reads TGCGCCAGCAGCTCCGGTAGACAGGGCATCGACGAGCAGTACTTC. Amino acids: CASSSGRQGIDEQYF. The rearrangement uses TRBV5-1 and TRBJ2-7, with TRBD1 matching over 7 bases. The germline CDR1 and CDR2 sequences are SGHRS and YFSETQ. The V and J ends lost 3 bases and 5 bases, in that order; junction bases with no gene match: 11. This CDR3 has 15 residues. The entire variable domain, with the rest obtained from reference TRBV5-1 and TRBJ2-7, is as follows: KAGVTQTPRYLIKTRGQQVTLSCSPISGHRSVSWYQQTPGQGLQFLFEYFSETQRNKGNFPGRFSGRQFSNSRSEMNVSTLELGDSALYLCASSSGRQGIDEQYFGPGTRLTVT.

This clonotype was picked up many times. The chain employs TRBV20-1 and TRBJ2-3; D assignment may be TRBD1 or TRBD2 (5 bases each). The CDR3 consists of 14 residues. Trimming removed 5 bases from V and 1 base from J, with 13 bases in between. Germline V gene sequence: CDR1 DFQATT, CDR2 SNEGSKA (reference sequence). The CDR3 spells CSASRDQGTDTQYF. For the CDR3, the DNA is TGCAGTGCTTCCCGGGACCAAGGCACAGATACGCAGTATTTT.

This clonotype showed up many times. V usage is TRBV5-1 and J usage is TRBJ1-1; D remains unclear. Trimming removed 0 bases from V and 1 base from J, with 7 bases in between. This CDR3 spans 14 amino acids. Germline values: CDR1 SGHRS, CDR2 YFSETQ. The CDR3 DNA reads TGCGCCAGCAGCTTGGGTTCAGCGAACACTGAAGCTTTCTTT. The encoded protein is CASSLGSANTEAFF.

This clonotype was counted between two and nine times. This sequence joins TRBV5-6 and TRBJ2-3; D unclear. The CDR3 contains 13 residues. The germline gives CDR1 SGHDT, CDR2 YYEEEE. Trimming shortened V by 4 bases and J by 0 bases, and 6 bases separated the two germline ends. The CDR3 is CASSTDSTDTQYF. As DNA, the CDR3 is TGTGCCAGCAGCACGGACAGCACAGATACGCAGTATTTT.

Many counts were recorded for this clonotype. The V gene is TRBV29-1, the J gene TRBJ2-2; 11 bases match TRBD1. The CDR3 consists of 14 residues. After removal of 4 bases from V and 4 bases from J, the junction contained 2 bases not matched to a gene. The germline V gene has CDR1 SQVTM and CDR2 ANQGSEA. The DNA of the CDR3 is TGCAGCGTTGTTGGGACAGGGGGCACCGGGGAGCTGTTTTTT. Translated, it gives CSVVGTGGTGELFF.

This clonotype was detected a few times. The chain carries TRBV7-8 and TRBJ1-1; 12 nucleotides align to TRBD1. Trimming took 3 bases from V and 1 from J; bases not matched to a gene: 0. The CDR3 contains 15 residues. Germline V gene lookup returns CDR1 SGHVS and CDR2 FQNEAQ. CDR3 loop: CASSLGQGANTEAFF. For the CDR3, the DNA is TGTGCCAGCAGCTTGGGACAGGGGGCGAACACTGAAGCTTTCTTT.

The sample holds many counts of this clonotype. The chain has TRBV30 and TRBJ2-7, with 7 bases matching TRBD1. The CDR3 covers 14 residues. Germline V CDR1 and CDR2: GTSNPN, SVGIG (reference sequence). Trimming removed 6 bases from V and 2 bases from J; junction bases left unmatched: 10. The CDR3 sequence is CACRQPGQTYEQYF. The CDR3 nucleotides are TGTGCCTGCCGACAACCGGGACAGACCTACGAGCAGTACTTC.

This clonotype has a count of ten or more. Relative to the germline gene, one junction end is altered; a read error may explain this. This chain connects TRBV7-3 to TRBJ2-3; D ambiguous. Germline values: CDR1 SGHTA, CDR2 FQGTGA. The CDR3 consists of 13 residues. This CDR3 reads CASSLTSDSQTLF. The CDR3 region has the DNA TGTGCCAGCAGCTTAACGAGCGACTCCCAAACCCTTTTT.

The rearrangement links TRBV7-2 to TRBJ2-1; TRBD2 aligns across 7 bases. Germline V CDR1 and CDR2: SGHTA, FQGNSA. After removal of 10 bases from V and 4 bases from J, the junction contained 13 bases not matched to a gene. There are 15 residues in the CDR3. For the CDR3, the DNA is TGTGCCATTCTTCCCTGGGCGGGGGTGTACAATGAGCAGTTCTTC. Its protein product is CAILPWAGVYNEQFF. The whole variable domain, filled in from reference TRBV7-2 and TRBJ2-1, reads GAGVSQSPSNKVTEKGKDVELRCDPISGHTALYWYRQSLGQGLEFLIYFQGNSAPDKSGLPSDRFSAERTGGSVSTLTIQRTQQEDSAVYLCAILPWAGVYNEQFFGPGTRLTVL.

This clonotype was seen a few times. The CDR3 nucleotides are TGCGCCAGCAGCTACGCAGGGCCCTTTGACGAGCAGTACTTC. Translated: CASSYAGPFDEQYF. The chain carries TRBV5-1 and TRBJ2-7; D may be TRBD1 (5 bases). The CDR3 contains 14 residues. The V gene lost 3 bases and the J gene lost 5 bases, with 15 bases spanning the gap. CDR1 is SGHRS, CDR2 YFSETQ, per germline.

The sample holds many counts of this clonotype. J is TRBJ1-6 and V is TRBV14; TRBD1 matches at 9 bases. From germline, CDR1 is SGHDN and CDR2 FVKESK. The CDR3 covers 13 residues. The V segment lost 8 bases and the J segment 9 bases; nucleotides outside the gene matches: 5. The chain's CDR3 is CASGTGLGSPLHF. Here the CDR3 DNA reads TGTGCCAGCGGGACAGGGCTAGGTTCACCCCTCCACTTT.

This clonotype appeared many times. V and J are TRBV6-1 and TRBJ1-4, with D possibly being TRBD1 (6 bases). CDR3 length: 14 residues. CDR1 MNHNS and CDR2 SASEGT come from the germline V gene. V lost 5 bases to trimming and J lost 7 bases, with 14 bases between them. DNA for the CDR3: TGTGCCAGCAGTCCTTACGGACAGTCTGAAAAACTGTTTTTT. This encodes CASSPYGQSEKLFF.

This clonotype was seen at least ten times. The chain is built from TRBV12-3 or TRBV12-4 and TRBJ2-1, with 8 bases that match TRBD2. Germline trimming cut 10 bases from V and 7 bases from J; bases unmatched to any gene: 12. The CDR3 spans 14 residues. The CDR3 reads CATSRGADTNEQFF. In nucleotides, the CDR3 is TGTGCCACTTCGCGGGGGGCCGATACAAATGAGCAGTTCTTC.

This clonotype has more than one count but fewer than ten. This chain connects TRBV5-1 to TRBJ1-2, with no clear D. Trimming pared 2 bases from V and 2 bases from J, leaving 7 bases between. Germline values: CDR1 SGHRS, CDR2 YFSETQ. CDR3 length equals 13 residues. The DNA for the CDR3 is TGCGCCAGCAGCTTTGACTTGAACTATGGCTACACCTTC. Translating gives CASSFDLNYGYTF.